This is a list of T cell receptor beta chains from one sample in a study of CD8+CD57+ T cells in acquired aplastic anemia. TCRdb recomputed calls from the reads with MiXCR, one row per CDR3 protein. Of 200,000 or so distinct CDR3 sequences listed, over 60% are singletons. The specimen was sorted CD4+, CD8+, or CD8+CD57+ T cells (not recorded which) from PBMCs. The receptors originated from a human donor with severe aplastic anemia or a healthy control (not recorded which). Each CDR3 is given with its conserved first and last residue. D genes are given only for firm matches. Clone size is not always given. Where it is, it says once, few, many or a class for expanded clones.

v_call: TRBV19; d_call: TRBD1; clone_size: -; j_call: TRBJ1-4; cdr3_aa: CASSVSTGFWVFF; cdr3_nt: TGTGCCAGTAGTGTATCGACAGGGTTTTGGGTGTTTTTT
v_call: TRBV7-7; d_call: -; clone_size: -; j_call: TRBJ2-3; cdr3_aa: CASSLGRGPTTDTQYF; cdr3_nt: TGTGCTAGCAGCTTGGGGCGGGGGCCTACCACAGATACGCAGTATTTT
v_call: TRBV20-1; d_call: TRBD2; clone_size: -; j_call: TRBJ2-7; cdr3_aa: CSAKLPSGNYEQYF; cdr3_nt: TGCAGTGCTAAGCTTCCGAGCGGGAACTACGAGCAGTACTTC
v_call: TRBV7-3; d_call: TRBD2; clone_size: -; j_call: TRBJ2-1; cdr3_aa: CASSITSGMFNEQFF; cdr3_nt: TGTGCCAGCAGCATCACTAGCGGGATGTTCAATGAGCAGTTCTTC
v_call: TRBV7-9; d_call: -; clone_size: -; j_call: TRBJ1-1; cdr3_aa: CASSPTGTGTEAFF; cdr3_nt: TGTGCCAGCAGCCCAACAGGTACGGGCACTGAAGCTTTCTTT
v_call: TRBV7-6; d_call: TRBD2; clone_size: many; j_call: TRBJ2-5; cdr3_aa: CASSLGTSGAVETQYF; cdr3_nt: TGTGCCAGCAGCTTAGGGACTAGCGGGGCTGTAGAGACCCAGTACTTC
v_call: TRBV24-1; d_call: TRBD1; clone_size: -; j_call: TRBJ2-7; cdr3_aa: CATSDGDSPHSYEQYF; cdr3_nt: TGTGCCACCAGTGATGGGGACAGCCCCCACTCCTACGAGCAGTACTTC
v_call: TRBV12-3/TRBV12-4; d_call: TRBD1; clone_size: -; j_call: TRBJ1-2; cdr3_aa: CASSSRGRGQYGYTF; cdr3_nt: TGTGCCAGCAGTTCTCGGGGCAGGGGGCAATATGGCTACACCTTC
v_call: TRBV5-1; d_call: TRBD1; clone_size: -; j_call: TRBJ2-7; cdr3_aa: CASSTQGEVFYEQYF; cdr3_nt: TGCGCCAGCAGCACACAGGGGGAGGTCTTCTACGAGCAGTACTTC
v_call: TRBV27; d_call: -; clone_size: many; j_call: TRBJ2-7; cdr3_aa: CASRDGGAQQYF; cdr3_nt: TGTGCCAGCAGGGATGGGGGCGCACAGCAGTACTTC
v_call: TRBV19; d_call: -; clone_size: -; j_call: TRBJ1-6; cdr3_aa: CASSKGSPLHF; cdr3_nt: TGTGCCAGTAGTAAAGGATCACCCCTCCACTTT
v_call: TRBV2; d_call: TRBD1; clone_size: -; j_call: TRBJ2-7; cdr3_aa: CASRVDRGEQYF; cdr3_nt: TGTGCCAGCAGGGTGGACAGGGGCGAGCAGTACTTC
v_call: TRBV6-4; d_call: TRBD2; clone_size: -; j_call: TRBJ2-3; cdr3_aa: CASSEKRGGTDTQYF; cdr3_nt: TGTGCCAGCAGTGAGAAGCGGGGGGGTACAGATACGCAGTATTTT
v_call: TRBV2; d_call: TRBD1; clone_size: few; j_call: TRBJ2-5; cdr3_aa: CASTGQGARETQYF; cdr3_nt: TGTGCCAGCACAGGACAGGGGGCCCGGGAGACCCAGTACTTC
v_call: TRBV2; d_call: -; clone_size: -; j_call: TRBJ2-5; cdr3_aa: CASALGGTQKTQYF; cdr3_nt: TGTGCCAGCGCCCTAGGGGGGACTCAAAAGACCCAGTACTTC
v_call: TRBV5-1; d_call: -; clone_size: -; j_call: TRBJ2-7; cdr3_aa: CASSLATDAVYEQYF; cdr3_nt: TGCGCCAGCAGCTTGGCCACAGATGCGGTGTACGAGCAGTACTTC
v_call: TRBV5-6; d_call: -; clone_size: -; j_call: TRBJ1-2; cdr3_aa: CASSFRDLRYGYTF; cdr3_nt: TGTGCCAGCAGCTTCCGGGACCTTCGATATGGCTACACCTTC
v_call: TRBV19; d_call: -; clone_size: -; j_call: TRBJ2-6; cdr3_aa: CASTFQAGLGANVLTF; cdr3_nt: TGTGCCAGTACCTTCCAGGCCGGTCTGGGGGCCAACGTCCTGACTTTC
v_call: TRBV5-6; d_call: -; clone_size: -; j_call: TRBJ2-7; cdr3_aa: CASSLRERSYEQYF; cdr3_nt: TGTGCCAGCAGCTTGCGGGAGCGCTCCTACGAGCAGTACTTC
v_call: TRBV15; d_call: -; clone_size: -; j_call: TRBJ2-2; cdr3_aa: CATSRVDRMGGELFF; cdr3_nt: TGTGCCACCAGCAGAGTGGACAGAATGGGAGGGGAGCTGTTTTTT
v_call: TRBV6-6; d_call: TRBD1; clone_size: -; j_call: TRBJ2-5; cdr3_aa: CASRLDRGLETQYF; cdr3_nt: TGTGCCAGCAGGCTAGACAGGGGGCTAGAGACCCAGTACTTC
v_call: TRBV29-1; d_call: -; clone_size: -; j_call: TRBJ1-2; cdr3_aa: CSVGGGDYGYTF; cdr3_nt: TGCAGCGTTGGCGGGGGAGACTATGGCTACACCTTC
v_call: TRBV5-6; d_call: -; clone_size: -; j_call: TRBJ2-2; cdr3_aa: CASKGGYDYEQFF; cdr3_nt: TGTGCCAGCAAGGGGGGGTACGACTACGAGCAGTTTTTT
v_call: TRBV5-1; d_call: -; clone_size: many; j_call: TRBJ2-5; cdr3_aa: CASSLGGPETQYF; cdr3_nt: TGTGCCAGCAGTTTAGGGGGACCGGAGACCCAGTACTTC
v_call: TRBV20-1; d_call: TRBD1; clone_size: -; j_call: TRBJ2-7; cdr3_aa: CSARGGQSEEQYF; cdr3_nt: TGCAGTGCTAGAGGGGGACAGTCGGAGGAGCAGTACTTC
v_call: TRBV7-9; d_call: -; clone_size: many; j_call: TRBJ1-5; cdr3_aa: CASSLGDQPQHF; cdr3_nt: TGTGCCAGCAGCTTAGGAGATCAGCCCCAGCATTTT
v_call: TRBV20-1; d_call: TRBD1; clone_size: -; j_call: TRBJ2-2; cdr3_aa: CSAIAGTGGDGGELFF; cdr3_nt: TGCAGTGCCATTGCCGGGACAGGGGGCGATGGCGGGGAGCTGTTTTTT
v_call: TRBV29-1; d_call: -; clone_size: -; j_call: TRBJ1-6; cdr3_aa: CSDKQGYNSPLHF; cdr3_nt: TGCAGCGATAAGCAGGGTTACAATTCACCCCTCCACTTT
v_call: TRBV5-6; d_call: -; clone_size: -; j_call: TRBJ2-3; cdr3_aa: CASSLDPFTDTQYF; cdr3_nt: TGTGCCAGCAGCTTGGACCCTTTCACAGATACGCAGTATTTT
v_call: TRBV20-1; d_call: TRBD2; clone_size: -; j_call: TRBJ2-7; cdr3_aa: CSGGGNSYEQYF; cdr3_nt: TGCAGTGGGGGGGGGAACTCCTACGAGCAGTACTTC
v_call: TRBV29-1; d_call: -; clone_size: -; j_call: TRBJ2-1; cdr3_aa: CSVDPLGYFSSYNEQFF; cdr3_nt: TGCAGCGTTGATCCCCTTGGGTACTTTAGCTCCTACAATGAGCAGTTCTTC
v_call: TRBV5-5; d_call: TRBD2; clone_size: -; j_call: TRBJ2-3; cdr3_aa: CASSRAGGRGTDTQYF; cdr3_nt: TGTGCCAGCAGCAGGGCGGGGGGAAGAGGCACAGATACGCAGTATTTT
v_call: TRBV7-3; d_call: TRBD1; clone_size: -; j_call: TRBJ2-7; cdr3_aa: CASSLRQGPTREQYF; cdr3_nt: TGTGCCAGCAGCTTAAGACAGGGCCCCACGCGCGAGCAGTACTTC
v_call: TRBV24-1; d_call: TRBD2; clone_size: -; j_call: TRBJ2-3; cdr3_aa: CATSDVFGTSGWSTDTQYF; cdr3_nt: TGTGCCACCAGTGATGTCTTCGGGACTAGCGGGTGGAGCACAGATACGCAGTATTTT
v_call: TRBV19; d_call: -; clone_size: -; j_call: TRBJ2-7; cdr3_aa: CASSLDHNQGYEQYF; cdr3_nt: TGTGCCAGTAGTCTCGACCACAACCAGGGTTACGAGCAGTACTTC
v_call: TRBV2; d_call: -; clone_size: -; j_call: TRBJ1-1; cdr3_aa: CASSESKGRATASIF; cdr3_nt: TGTGCCAGCAGTGAAAGTAAGGGGAGGGCAACCGCGTCGATCTTT
v_call: TRBV2; d_call: -; clone_size: few; j_call: TRBJ2-1; cdr3_aa: CATSQRFGVAEQFF; cdr3_nt: TGTGCCACAAGTCAACGCTTCGGGGTTGCTGAGCAGTTCTTC
v_call: TRBV5-4; d_call: -; clone_size: -; j_call: TRBJ1-6; cdr3_aa: CASSSRQTALPLHF; cdr3_nt: TGTGCCAGCAGTTCCAGGCAAACCGCATTACCCCTCCACTTT
v_call: TRBV2; d_call: -; clone_size: -; j_call: TRBJ2-1; cdr3_aa: CASSPSVYNEQFF; cdr3_nt: TGTGCCAGCAGTCCGTCGGTCTACAATGAGCAGTTCTTC
v_call: TRBV9; d_call: TRBD1; clone_size: -; j_call: TRBJ1-5; cdr3_aa: CASSEQGTYQPQHF; cdr3_nt: TGTGCCAGCAGCGAACAGGGGACGTATCAGCCCCAGCATTTT
v_call: TRBV7-3; d_call: -; clone_size: once; j_call: TRBJ2-7; cdr3_aa: CASSPNGLHYEQYF; cdr3_nt: TGTGCCAGCAGCCCCAATGGCCTTCACTACGAGCAGTACTTC
v_call: TRBV7-2; d_call: -; clone_size: -; j_call: TRBJ2-3; cdr3_aa: CASKAARVADTQYF; cdr3_nt: TGTGCCAGCAAGGCCGCAAGAGTTGCGGATACGCAGTATTTT
v_call: TRBV5-1; d_call: TRBD1; clone_size: -; j_call: TRBJ2-7; cdr3_aa: CASSTGTGGAEQYF; cdr3_nt: TGCGCCAGCAGCACCGGGACAGGGGGTGCCGAGCAGTACTTC